Sequencing of this T cell receptor beta chain was carried out in a study of blood T cell repertoires in COVID-19. Study details: There were acute and convalescent COVID-19 samples, and they came from the United States, Italy and Spain. Sources were T cells, B-cell-depleted T cells, or PBMCs; the material itself was cDNA or gDNA.

Turning to this clone: Other DNA sequences of this sample code for an identical CDR3.

Authors' analysis steps: Amplification of reference gene primers was used by the study to estimate nucleated cell counts. TCRdb's copy holds only in-frame clones and misses some; the assay was immunoSEQ multiplex PCR. Clone size and the V and J calls come from that table; the DNA yielded D and trimming. Among over 450,000 clones listed, nearly 90% were seen once. The Seattle site enrolled patients during active infection and followed them longitudinally. The V gene end was trimmed by 6 bases and the J gene end by 6 bases; junction bases not matched to a gene: 7. CDR1 and CDR2 from the germline V gene are KGHSH and LQKENI. This CDR3 region has 14 residues.

The origin of this receptor is a man aged 18-30 years with COVID-19, enrolled during active disease. The specimen was peripheral blood. J is TRBJ2-7 and V is TRBV18; 11 positions match TRBD1. The CDR3 coding sequence is TGTGCCAGCTCTCCGGGGACAGGGGGTTTCGAGCAGTACTTC. Protein sequence: CASSPGTGGFEQYF.